This T cell receptor (beta chain) came from a study of blood T cells in healthy people across ages. Per the germline V gene, CDR1 is SGHVS and CDR2 is FQNEAQ. Trimming cost V 7 bases and J 2 bases, with 15 bases left between them. The CDR3 is 14 amino acids. Using a J-beta primer mix together with a sample-barcoded 5' primer, a second PCR was run for roughly 6 to 11 cycles. Every cDNA was tagged by a template-switch adaptor with 12 random nucleotides. A single record per CDR3 protein comes from TCRdb applying MiXCR to the 5' RACE reads. In the table there are around 2 million distinct CDR3 sequences, approximately 40% of which are singletons.

The chain uses TRBV7-8 and TRBJ2-7; D tentatively fits TRBD1 or TRBD2 (6 bases each). Sample: blood. This receptor was taken from a human donor in good health. The CDR3 DNA follows: TGTGCCAGCACCCTAGGGGGGAGACCCTACGAGCAGTACTTC. Its protein product is CASTLGGRPYEQYF.